The 23 T cell receptor beta chains below all came from one sample that was sequenced in a study of CD8+ T cells in alopecia areata. RNA, once extracted, was reverse transcribed into cDNA for use as the sequencing template. Libraries were prepared by immunoSEQ multiplex PCR; TCRdb keeps only in-frame clonotypes and omits some of them. The table includes about 130,000 clones, around 49% detected once. Here the sequenced sample was CD8+ T cells sorted from blood, taken at week 0. The receptors shown here come from a human donor with alopecia areata.

The gene calls are TRBV29-1 and TRBJ2-5; no definite D call. Germline V gives CDR1 SQVTM, CDR2 ANQGSEA. The length of the CDR3 is 13 residues. The germline V and J ends were trimmed by 4 bases and 5 bases, with 14 bases remaining between them. The CDR3 sequence: CSVGLSWTETQYF. The CDR3 nucleotides read TGCAGCGTTGGCCTCAGCTGGACGGAGACCCAGTACTTC. Filled out from reference TRBV29-1 and TRBJ2-5, the complete variable domain reads SAVISQKPSRDICQRGTSLTIQCQVDSQVTMMFWYRQQPGQSLTLIATANQGSEATYESGFVIDKFPISRPNLTFSTLTVSNMSPEDSSIYLCSVGLSWTETQYFGPGTRLLVL.

This clone was counted only a few times. V and J are TRBV19 and TRBJ1-1; D is unresolved. Germline loops: CDR1 LNHDA, CDR2 SQIVND (reference sequence). This CDR3 has 13 amino acids. V lost 3 bases to trimming and J lost 1 base, with 6 bases between them. The CDR3 region has the DNA TGTGCCAGTAGTATTGGGTCGAACACTGAAGCTTTCTTT. Residues: CASSIGSNTEAFF.

J is TRBJ2-7 and V is TRBV27; 11 bases align to TRBD1. Germline lookup yields CDR1 MNHEY and CDR2 SMNVEV (reference sequence). The CDR3 covers 16 residues. J was trimmed by 7 bases and V by 6 bases; bases with no gene match: 14. CDR3 amino acids: CASSLIGGTGGREQYF. The DNA of the CDR3 is TGTGCCAGCAGCCTCATTGGTGGGACAGGGGGTCGAGAGCAGTACTTC.

This clone was observed a few times. The CDR3 DNA reads as TGTGCCAGCAGCCCCTACAGGGGGCGCGACGGGGAGCTGTTTTTT. Its translation is CASSPYRGRDGELFF. The chain recombines TRBV13 with TRBJ2-2; 9 bases agree with TRBD1. CDR3 length: 15 amino acids. In germline, CDR1 is PRHDT, CDR2 FYEKMQ (reference sequence). V lost 5 bases, J lost 7 bases, and 8 bases stayed unmatched. Together with reference TRBV13 and TRBJ2-2, the CDR3 gives the full variable domain: AAGVIQSPRHLIKEKRETATLKCYPIPRHDTVYWYQQGPGQDPQFLISFYEKMQSDKGSIPDRFSAQQFSDYHSELNMSSLELGDSALYFCASSPYRGRDGELFFGEGSRLTVL.

This chain joins TRBV5-1 and TRBJ2-3, with 8 bases identical to TRBD1. Trimming cost V 2 bases and J 6 bases; bases outside gene matches: 11. The CDR3 is made up of 16 amino acids. Looked up from germline, CDR1 is SGHRS and CDR2 is YFSETQ. The CDR3 nucleotides read TGCGCCAGCAGCTTACAAGGACAGGGCTCACAGGATACGCAGTATTTT. Translation gives CASSLQGQGSQDTQYF.

The chain links TRBV29-1 to TRBJ1-1; TRBD1 matches at 9 bases. CDR3 size: 15 residues. The germline gives CDR1 SQVTM, CDR2 ANQGSEA. V lost 6 bases to trimming and J lost 11 bases; unmatched junction nucleotides: 19. CDR3 protein: CSVRGDRAAGIEAFF. CDR3 nucleotides: TGCAGCGTGAGGGGGGACAGGGCGGCTGGTATTGAGGCTTTCTTT. Together with reference TRBV29-1 and TRBJ1-1, the CDR3 gives the full variable domain: SAVISQKPSRDICQRGTSLTIQCQVDSQVTMMFWYRQQPGQSLTLIATANQGSEATYESGFVIDKFPISRPNLTFSTLTVSNMSPEDSSIYLCSVRGDRAAGIEAFFGQGTRLTVV.

This clone was seen a few times. V and J are TRBV18 and TRBJ2-1, with a possible D match to TRBD2 (8 bases). V was pared by 2 bases and J by 9 bases, with 14 bases between. The CDR3 runs to 14 residues. CDR1 is KGHSH, CDR2 LQKENI, per germline. The CDR3 DNA reads TGTGCCAGCTCACCATACCGGGAGGGGGCTGAGCAGTTCTTC. Protein sequence: CASSPYREGAEQFF.

This chain links TRBV7-8 with TRBJ1-6; D is ambiguous. Germline V gives CDR1 SGHVS, CDR2 FQNEAQ. Trimming took off 5 bases at V and 15 bases at J, with 17 bases between the two ends. The CDR3 runs 13 residues. The CDR3 reads CASSEDPGNCLHF. For the CDR3, the DNA is TGTGCCAGCAGCGAAGACCCGGGGAATTGCCTCCACTTT.

V usage is TRBV11-2 and J usage is TRBJ2-7; D might be TRBD1 (5 bases). This CDR3 spans 17 amino acids. Deletions cut 0 bases from V and 5 bases from J, with 20 bases between. From germline, CDR1 is SGHAT and CDR2 FQNNGV. CDR3 sequence reads: CASSLDQVWGAFHEQYF. CDR3 coding DNA: TGTGCCAGCAGCTTAGATCAAGTATGGGGCGCGTTCCACGAGCAGTACTTC.

In this sample, this clone turned up many times. The chain carries TRBV10-3 and TRBJ1-3; no definite D call. This CDR3 is built from 15 residues. V lost 4 bases and J 1 base, leaving 11 bases between the germline ends. Per germline, CDR1 ENHRY and CDR2 SYGVKD. The CDR3 reads CAISASEGSGNTIYF. As DNA, the CDR3 is TGTGCCATCAGTGCTTCAGAAGGGTCTGGAAACACCATATATTTT.

This clone was detected only a few times. Other DNA sequences in this specimen translate into the identical CDR3. This chain links TRBV27 with TRBJ1-1; no clear D gene. Trimming removed 2 bases at V and 1 base at J, with 5 bases between. Germline V gives CDR1 MNHEY, CDR2 SMNVEV (reference sequence). The CDR3 length is 13 residues. The DNA of the CDR3 is TGTGCCAGCAGTTTAGGCGGGAACACTGAAGCTTTCTTT. Translation gives CASSLGGNTEAFF.

The J gene is TRBJ1-2, the V gene TRBV13; 11 bases agree with TRBD1. The CDR3 extends over 14 amino acids. V gave up 4 bases and J gave up 4 bases; unmatched junction bases: 2. Per germline, CDR1 PRHDT and CDR2 FYEKMQ (reference sequence). This CDR3 reads CASSSGQGVYGYTF. Written as DNA, the CDR3 is TGTGCCAGCAGCTCGGGACAGGGGGTCTATGGCTACACCTTC. The variable domain in full, with the rest retrieved from reference TRBV13 and TRBJ1-2, is AAGVIQSPRHLIKEKRETATLKCYPIPRHDTVYWYQQGPGQDPQFLISFYEKMQSDKGSIPDRFSAQQFSDYHSELNMSSLELGDSALYFCASSSGQGVYGYTFGSGTRLTVV.

The table lists this clone with a few counts. The gene calls are TRBV6-6 and TRBJ2-7; D possibly corresponds to TRBD1 (8 bases). V lost 6 bases and J 5 bases, leaving 23 bases between the germline ends. CDR3 length equals 16 residues. Germline V CDR1 and CDR2: MNHNY, SVGAGI (reference sequence). The CDR3 nucleotides are TGTGCCAGCAGCCTAAGCGGGACAGGAGGTAACCACGAGCAGTACTTC. Amino acids: CASSLSGTGGNHEQYF.

The chain joins TRBV29-1 to TRBJ2-3, with 11 positions matching TRBD2. The CDR3 is 15 amino acids. The trim removed 5 bases at V and 2 bases at J, leaving 6 bases unmatched. CDR1 is SQVTM, CDR2 ANQGSEA, per germline. The CDR3 DNA is TGCAGCGTTCCAAAGACTAGCGGGAACACAGATACGCAGTATTTT. This sequence encodes CSVPKTSGNTDTQYF.

This rearrangement joins TRBV5-1 to TRBJ2-1, with 10 bases fitting TRBD2. The CDR3 sequence is 15 residues long. The germline CDR1 and CDR2 sequences are SGHRS and YFSETQ. V lost 1 base to trimming and J lost 2 bases; unmatched junction nucleotides: 0. CDR3 DNA: TGCGCCAGCAGCTTGACTAGCGGGGCCTACAATGAGCAGTTCTTC. Its translation is CASSLTSGAYNEQFF.

V is TRBV13 and J is TRBJ2-7; 10 nucleotides agree with TRBD1. Trimming at V came to 3 bases and at J to 5 bases, leaving 4 bases not matched to a gene. The CDR3 runs to 14 residues. The germline CDR1 and CDR2 sequences are PRHDT and FYEKMQ (reference sequence). The CDR3 nucleotides are TGTGCCAGCAGCTTCAGGACAGGGGGTAACGAGCAGTACTTC. Translated: CASSFRTGGNEQYF. Supplemented by reference TRBV13 and TRBJ2-7, the full variable domain reads AAGVIQSPRHLIKEKRETATLKCYPIPRHDTVYWYQQGPGQDPQFLISFYEKMQSDKGSIPDRFSAQQFSDYHSELNMSSLELGDSALYFCASSFRTGGNEQYFGPGTRLTVT.

This clone was found a few times. The V call is TRBV7-9, the J call TRBJ1-2, with TRBD1 matching 7 bases. V lost 5 bases, J lost 3 bases, and 3 bases stayed unmatched. Germline assignment: CDR1 SEHNR and CDR2 FQNEAQ (reference sequence). The CDR3 sequence is 13 residues long. The CDR3 region is CASSLGTDYGYTF. The CDR3 bases are TGTGCCAGCAGCCTAGGGACAGACTATGGCTACACCTTC.

This clone appeared a few times. The chain has TRBV5-1 and TRBJ2-1, with TRBD2 identical over 10 bases. From germline, CDR1 is SGHRS and CDR2 YFSETQ. The CDR3 is 14 residues long. V lost 5 bases and J lost 5; bases outside the gene matches: 4. The DNA for the CDR3 is TGCGCCAGCAGGGGTGGACTAGCGGACAATGAGCAGTTCTTC. Translated, it gives CASRGGLADNEQFF.

The V and J genes are TRBV2 and TRBJ2-3, with 8 bases aligning to TRBD2. This CDR3 has 17 amino acids. Germline loops: CDR1 SNHLY, CDR2 FYNNEI. With 1 base clipped from V and 2 bases from J, the junction kept 8 bases outside the gene matches. CDR3 residues: CASSEVPLSGATDTQYF. CDR3 nucleotide sequence: TGTGCCAGCAGTGAAGTCCCCCTTAGCGGGGCCACAGATACGCAGTATTTT.

The J gene is TRBJ1-2, the V gene TRBV29-1; TRBD1 matches 9 bases. This CDR3 spans 12 amino acids. V trimming: 4 bases; J trimming: 6 bases; junction bases outside the gene matches: 3. CDR1 and CDR2 from the germline V gene are SQVTM and ANQGSEA. In DNA form, the CDR3 reads TGCAGCGTTGCCGGGACAGGGAATGGCTACACCTTC. This sequence encodes CSVAGTGNGYTF.

The chain couples TRBV23-1 to TRBJ1-5, with TRBD1 identical over 7 bases. TRBV23-1 is an ORF for which the function is uncertain. The CDR3 spans 15 residues. Trimming at V came to 4 bases and at J to 4 bases, leaving 7 bases not matched to a gene. CDR3 sequence reads: CASSPPGQKNQPQHF. The CDR3 nucleotides read TGCGCCAGCAGTCCTCCGGGACAGAAGAATCAGCCCCAGCATTTT.

CDR3 sequence: CSVEEMEKLFF. In DNA, the CDR3 is TGCAGCGTTGAAGAAATGGAAAAACTGTTTTTT. This rearrangement joins TRBV29-1 to TRBJ1-4; D is undetermined. CDR3 length: 11 residues. The germline V and J ends were trimmed by 0 bases and 8 bases, with 4 bases remaining between them. The V gene's germline CDR1 is SQVTM and CDR2 ANQGSEA.

The V gene is TRBV5-4, the J gene TRBJ2-1; the D is unclear. CDR1 and CDR2 (germline): SGHNT, YYREEE (reference sequence). There are 14 residues in the CDR3. With 6 bases removed from V and 8 bases from J, the gap between germline ends came to 18 bases. The CDR3 DNA reads TGTGCCAGCAACCTTGGATCCCCTGTCGATGAGCAGTTCTTC. As protein: CASNLGSPVDEQFF.